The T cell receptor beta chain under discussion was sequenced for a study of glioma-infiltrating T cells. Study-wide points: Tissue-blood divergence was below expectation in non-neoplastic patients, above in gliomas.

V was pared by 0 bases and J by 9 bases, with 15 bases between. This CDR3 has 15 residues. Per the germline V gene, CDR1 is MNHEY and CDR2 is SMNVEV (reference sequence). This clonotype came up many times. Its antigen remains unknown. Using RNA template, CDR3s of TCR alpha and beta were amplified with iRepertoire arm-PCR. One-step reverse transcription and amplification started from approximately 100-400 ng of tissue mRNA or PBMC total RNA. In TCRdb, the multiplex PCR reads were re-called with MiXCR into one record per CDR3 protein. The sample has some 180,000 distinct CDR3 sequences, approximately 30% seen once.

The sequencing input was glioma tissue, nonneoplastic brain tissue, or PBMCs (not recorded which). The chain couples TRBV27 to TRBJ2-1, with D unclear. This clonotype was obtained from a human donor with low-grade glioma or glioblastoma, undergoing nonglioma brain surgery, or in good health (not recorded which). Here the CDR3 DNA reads TGTGCCAGCAGTTTATCGAGCAGTGGAAATAGTGAGCAGTTCTTC. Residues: CASSLSSSGNSEQFF.